The 10 T cell receptor beta chains below all came from one sample that was sequenced in a study of shared clonotypes between healthy human individuals. Assay used: immunoSEQ multiplex PCR; TCRdb lists only in-frame clones, some missing. In the table there are under 300,000 clones, 60% to 80% of which are singletons. Sequences were obtained from memory CD4+ T cells sorted from blood. Described subset: CD45RA-negative fraction. The receptors here all came from a man younger than 40 in good health.

The V and J genes are TRBV6-5 and TRBJ1-2; D is uncertain. Trimming took 0 bases from V and 2 from J, leaving 10 bases between them. The germline CDR1 and CDR2 sequences are MNHEY and SVGAGI. This CDR3 has 15 residues. For the CDR3, the DNA is TGTGCCAGCAGTTACTCCGGACGGACGAACTATGGCTACACCTTC. Its protein is CASSYSGRTNYGYTF.

The chain links TRBV11-2 to TRBJ2-2, with unresolved D. The CDR3 is 14 amino acids. Trimming stripped 5 bases from V and 5 bases from J, with 12 bases between. CDR1 and CDR2 from the germline V gene are SGHAT and FQNNGV. CDR3 protein: CASSVTPITGELFF. CDR3 in DNA: TGTGCCAGCAGCGTGACCCCTATTACCGGGGAGCTGTTTTTT. The full variable domain, completed using reference TRBV11-2 and TRBJ2-2, is EAGVAQSPRYKIIEKRQSVAFWCNPISGHATLYWYQQILGQGPKLLIQFQNNGVVDDSQLPKDRFSAERLKGVDSTLKIQPAKLEDSAVYLCASSVTPITGELFFGEGSRLTVL.

The rearrangement links TRBV7-9 to TRBJ1-2; no clear D gene. CDR3 length: 13 amino acids. Germline CDR1 SEHNR, CDR2 FQNEAQ (reference sequence). Deletions cut 5 bases from V and 4 bases from J, with 11 bases between. The CDR3 nucleotides are TGTGCCAGCAGCCCCAGAGCGCCCTATGGCTACACCTTC. Translation: CASSPRAPYGYTF.

This clone was found once. The gene calls are TRBV15 and TRBJ2-7; D remains unclear. Germline V CDR1 and CDR2: LNHNV, YYDKDF (reference sequence). The V gene lost 0 bases and the J gene lost 1 base, with 10 bases spanning the gap. This CDR3 contains 15 residues. CDR3 region: CATSRDLGVSYEQYF. DNA of the CDR3: TGTGCCACCAGCAGAGATCTTGGGGTTTCCTACGAGCAGTACTTC. The full variable domain, completed using reference TRBV15 and TRBJ2-7, is DAMVIQNPRYQVTQFGKPVTLSCSQTLNHNVMYWYQQKSSQAPKLLFHYYDKDFNNEADTPDNFQSRRPNTSFCFLDIRSPGLGDTAMYLCATSRDLGVSYEQYFGPGTRLTVT.

CDR3 DNA sequence: TGTGCCAGCAGCCAAGGTACAGCATCCTACAATGAGCAGTTCTTC. Translation gives CASSQGTASYNEQFF. This sequence joins TRBV16 and TRBJ2-1, with unresolved D. Per germline, CDR1 KGHSY and CDR2 FQNENV. Between the trimmed V and J ends, which lost 2 bases and 1 base, there was a span of 9 bases. The CDR3 contains 15 residues.

This clone has a count of ten or more. The chain couples TRBV9 to TRBJ2-1; 9 bases agree with TRBD2. V shed 3 bases, J shed 5 bases, and the junction held 0 bases outside the gene matches. The germline CDR1 and CDR2 sequences are SGDLS and YYNGEE. The CDR3 sequence is 13 residues long. This CDR3 is CASSGLADNEQFF. The CDR3 region has the DNA TGTGCCAGCAGCGGACTAGCGGACAATGAGCAGTTCTTC.

This chain joins TRBV5-1 and TRBJ1-2; 7 bases are a match to TRBD1. V shed 4 bases and J 3 bases; nucleotides not matched to a gene: 9. Looked up from germline, CDR1 is SGHRS and CDR2 is YFSETQ. This CDR3 has 15 amino acids. CDR3 sequence (DNA): TGCGCCAGCAGCCCAACAGCCGGGACAGACTATGGCTACACCTTC. Translation gives CASSPTAGTDYGYTF. Supplemented by reference TRBV5-1 and TRBJ1-2, the full variable domain reads KAGVTQTPRYLIKTRGQQVTLSCSPISGHRSVSWYQQTPGQGLQFLFEYFSETQRNKGNFPGRFSGRQFSNSRSEMNVSTLELGDSALYLCASSPTAGTDYGYTFGSGTRLTVV.

The V gene is TRBV6-5, the J gene TRBJ1-2; a weak D match, TRBD1 (5 bases). V lost 6 bases, J lost 6 bases, and 14 bases lay in between. The CDR3 consists of 13 residues. Per the germline V gene, CDR1 is MNHEY and CDR2 is SVGAGI. This CDR3 reads CASSRPGKDGYTF. As DNA, the CDR3 is TGTGCCAGCAGCCGCCCAGGGAAGGATGGCTACACCTTC.

This clone occurred once. This chain uses TRBV4-1 with TRBJ1-4; tentative D call: TRBD1 (5 bases). Germline V gene data show CDR1 as MGHRA and CDR2 as YSYEKL. The V end lost 0 bases, the J end lost 6 bases, and 14 bases lay between the germline ends. The CDR3 loop spans 16 amino acids. CDR3 coding DNA: TGCGCCAGCAGCCAAGAGACGGGGAAAGGGGATGAAAAACTGTTTTTT. This gives the protein CASSQETGKGDEKLFF.

This chain links TRBV6-1 with TRBJ1-4; 7 nucleotides line up with TRBD1. V was clipped by 3 bases and J by 6 bases; unmatched bases: 7. The CDR3 length is 15 residues. Germline lookup yields CDR1 MNHNS and CDR2 SASEGT. CDR3 residues: CASSDLTGFDEKLFF. CDR3 bases: TGTGCCAGCAGTGACCTGACAGGGTTTGATGAAAAACTGTTTTTT.